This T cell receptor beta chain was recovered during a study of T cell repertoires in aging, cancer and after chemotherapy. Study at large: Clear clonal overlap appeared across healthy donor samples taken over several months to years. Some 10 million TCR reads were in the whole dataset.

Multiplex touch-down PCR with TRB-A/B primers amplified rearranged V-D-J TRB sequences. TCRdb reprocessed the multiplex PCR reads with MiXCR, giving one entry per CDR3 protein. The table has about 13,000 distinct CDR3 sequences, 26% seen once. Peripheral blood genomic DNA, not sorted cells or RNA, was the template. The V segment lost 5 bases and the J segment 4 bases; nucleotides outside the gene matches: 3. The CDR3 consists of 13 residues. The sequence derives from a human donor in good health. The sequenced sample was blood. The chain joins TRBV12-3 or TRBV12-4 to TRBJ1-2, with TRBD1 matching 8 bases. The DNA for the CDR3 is TGTGCCAGCAGTACCGGACAGGGCTATGGCTACACCTTC. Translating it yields CASSTGQGYGYTF.